These T cell receptor beta chains were read from a single sample in a study of T cell responses to AZD1222 COVID-19 vaccine. Only in-frame clones appear in the TCRdb table, and some are missing; sequencing was by immunoSEQ multiplex PCR. The data show 95,000 to 150,000 clones, approximately 85% seen once. The sequencing here drew on peripheral blood, taken 28 days after the second AZD1222 dose. The receptors originated from an adult who received the AZD1222 COVID-19 vaccine. Each CDR3 is given with its conserved first and last residue. The order of the fields is J gene, V gene, clone size, D gene, CDR3 DNA, CDR3 protein. The D gene is left open where the match is weak. For some rows the clone size is stated as once, few or many, or as a class when expanded; others skip it.

>TRBJ2-2|TRBV6-5|NA|TRBD1
TGTGCCAGCAGTTCCAGGGGACAGGGCGGGGAGCTGTTTTTT
CASSSRGQGGELFF
>TRBJ1-2|TRBV28|NA|NA
TGTGCCAGCAGTGGGGACGGGATCTATGGCTACACCTTC
CASSGDGIYGYTF
>TRBJ1-2|TRBV3-1/TRBV3-2|NA|TRBD1
TGTGCCAGCAGCCACGACAGGGGAAGAGGGTATGGCTACACCTTC
CASSHDRGRGYGYTF
>TRBJ2-4|TRBV20-1|NA|NA
TGCAGTGCTAGCGCCAAAAACATTCAGTACTTC
CSASAKNIQYF
>TRBJ1-5|TRBV3-1/TRBV3-2|once|NA
TGTGCCAGCAGCCAAGCGGCAAGCAATCAGCCCCAGCATTTT
CASSQAASNQPQHF
>TRBJ1-2|TRBV30|NA|NA
TGTGCCTGGAGTGTAAAGGGGGGCTACACCTTC
CAWSVKGGYTF
>TRBJ1-6|TRBV19|NA|NA
TGTGCCAGTAGTATATTTTGGACAGACAATTCACCCCTCCACTTT
CASSIFWTDNSPLHF
>TRBJ2-5|TRBV14|NA|TRBD2
TGTGCCAGCAGCCAAGAGCGGGGGGCCCTACAAGAGACCCAGTACTTC
CASSQERGALQETQYF
>TRBJ2-2|TRBV7-3|NA|NA
TGTGCCAGCAGCTTAGTCCCGGGGGCGAGGACCGGGGAGCTGTTTTTT
CASSLVPGARTGELFF
>TRBJ1-5|TRBV7-2|NA|NA
TGTGCCAGCAGCACCCGGACTAGCAATCAGCCCCAGCATTTT
CASSTRTSNQPQHF
>TRBJ1-4|TRBV5-4|NA|NA
TGTGCCAGCAGCTCCGCAGGGTCAACTAATGAAAAACTGTTTTTT
CASSSAGSTNEKLFF
>TRBJ1-2|TRBV5-1|NA|NA
TGCGCCAGCAGCTTGGTTGGGGCGCGTGGCTACACCTTC
CASSLVGARGYTF
>TRBJ1-1|TRBV2|once|NA
TGTGCCAGCAGTGAAGGGCGGAAGTTTGAAGCTTTCTTT
CASSEGRKFEAFF
>TRBJ1-1|TRBV2|NA|NA
TGTGCCAGCAGTGAACTGACCGTCGAAGGAACTGAAGCTTTCTTT
CASSELTVEGTEAFF